The clone carrying this T cell receptor (beta chain) was picked up many times. This entry is derived from a study of prognosis after radiotherapy for stage I lung cancer. V was shortened by 2 bases and J by 4 bases, with 12 bases between the two germline ends. Germline CDR1 is MNHEY and CDR2 is SMNVEV (reference sequence). The CDR3 contains 15 residues. Two-round multiplex PCR on genomic DNA was the method by which TCR beta CDR3 was amplified. Amplification during the initial PCR round employed primers specific to each TRBV and TRBJ gene. One entry per CDR3 protein, called by TCRdb with MiXCR from the multiplex PCR reads. Of 30,000 to 40,000 distinct CDR3 sequences listed, around a third were seen once; the top ten hold roughly a quarter.

The clonotype originates from a donor aged 50 or older with non-small cell lung cancer. The chain combines TRBV27 with TRBJ2-1; maybe TRBD1 (6 bases). Sequencing used PBMCs, obtained before or after stereotactic body radiation therapy (not recorded which). The CDR3 spells CASSLVGGVYNEQFF. The CDR3 DNA sequence: TGTGCCAGCAGTTTAGTAGGGGGAGTTTACAATGAGCAGTTCTTC.